The subject of this entry is one TCR beta chain. There is no known antigen for this receptor. One base away there is no much larger clone; base qualities are not given. This sample was taken from a study of blood T cell repertoires in COVID-19 (dated by TCRdb to about 2020). Describing the broader study: Collaborator samples came from the United States, Italy and Spain and covered acute and convalescent phases of COVID-19. Where available, HLA class I and class II types were taken from metadata supplied by the sample provider and were not determined by assay-based typing. The dataset comprised deeply sampled blood TCRbeta repertoires from subjects exposed to, actively infected with, or recovered from COVID-19. Samples were obtained from the ongoing ImmuneRACE study (first 160 participants) and from some 1,300 subjects provided by 6 global collaborators. The sample metadata nearly always contained a de-identified subject ID, COVID-19 status, age in years and sex. The repertoires were made available in a free public database intended to serve as a resource for research on the immune response to SARS-CoV-2. The material from the prospective study consisted of cDNA or gDNA derived from T cells, B-cell-depleted T cells, or PBMCs. Beyond this particular receptor, the publication reports: How much clinical and demographic metadata was included differed by source and by participant, and the metadata was provided uncurated.

Each collaborating institution followed its own protocols to collect whole blood in K2EDTA tubes. For TCRbeta analysis, collaborator samples were shipped as frozen whole blood, as isolated PBMCs, or as DNA extracted from either sample type. TCRbeta CDR3 regions were amplified from genomic DNA using the immunoSEQ Assay, a bias-controlled multiplex PCR. Processing in the source paper ran as follows. The number of nucleated cells in each sample was estimated by amplification of reference gene primers within the assay. Sequence reads were collapsed and filtered to measure the absolute abundance of every unique TCRbeta CDR3 rearrangement. For each sample, productive Simpson clonality was calculated as the square root of Simpson's diversity index over productive rearrangements. The source is immuneACCESS, and TCRdb retained only in-frame sequences with V and J called. Part of the clones is not carried over; for the studies checked, unresolved V genes explain less than half of this, and the remainder is unexplained. That table is the source of V, J and clone size, and D and trimming were worked out from the DNA. This sample has around 29,000 clones in its table, and roughly 85% of those were observed once. 17% of the sample belongs to the ten largest clones.

CDR1 and CDR2 (SGHRS, YFSETQ) derive from the germline V gene. Trimming accounts for 4 bases at V and 0 bases at J, while the number of junction bases matched to no gene is 8. There are 16 amino acids in the CDR3, from cysteine to phenylalanine inclusive. The read is trimmed to its CDR3 DNA, 48 bases read in frame from base 1. This clonotype was obtained from a woman aged 55-70 years with active COVID-19. Sequencing used peripheral blood. Recombination connected TRBV5-1 to TRBJ2-7; 9 of the junction bases match TRBD2. The DNA is TGCGCCAGCAGCACACGCCCTAGCGGGAACTCCTACGAGCAGTACTTC. Translated, it gives CASSTRPSGNSYEQYF.